This TCR beta chain originates from a study of OX40 agonist ivuxolimab in advanced cancers. For the wider study: Ivuxolimab was a fully human IgG2 agonistic monoclonal antibody targeting the costimulatory receptor OX40 (CD134). Intravenous ivuxolimab was administered to patients every 2 weeks at six dose levels: 0.01, 0.1, 0.3, 1.5, 3 and 10 mg/kg. Of the 50 to 55 patients in dose escalation, around 20 had hepatocellular carcinoma, roughly 15 had melanoma, 9 had renal cell carcinoma and 9 had head and neck cancer. The dose-escalation cohort was 80% to 90% male with a mean age of about 58 years, ranging from roughly 23 to 90. Patients were allowed to have had prior anti-PD-1, anti-PD-L1 or anti-CTLA-4 therapy, and less than 45% of the dose-escalation patients had previously received checkpoint inhibitors. Partial responses occurred in three dose-escalation patients: two with cutaneous melanoma and one with hepatocellular carcinoma. Peripheral TCRbeta sequencing was intended to test whether TCR sequence diversity was altered and clonal T-cell expansion was caused by ivuxolimab. The paper reports the monotherapy dose-escalation portion (N = 52 patients) of the phase I ivuxolimab trial. Findings and caveats that apply to the study as a whole: At doses from 0.1 to 3.0 mg/kg, clonal expansion was seen in both CD4+ and CD8+ blood T cells between baseline and week 6. After ivuxolimab, CD8+ T cells had more expanded clones than CD4+ T cells on average. Low levels of normalized T-cell clonal expansion were also seen in some patients who did not respond. In partial responders in the 0.1-3.0 mg/kg groups, normalized peripheral clonal expansion was found to be among the lowest, especially among CD8+ T cells. The antigen specificity of the clonally expanded peripheral T cells was not determined.

Trimming leaves V shorter by 4 bases and J shorter by 5 bases, with the junction holding 10 bases beyond the gene matches. The germline V gene (reference sequence) specifies LNHDA as CDR1 and SQIVND as CDR2. The CDR3 goes from the cysteine to the phenylalanine over 15 residues. Here the CDR3 DNA is all that survives: 45 bases in frame from base 1. For sequencing of the TCRbeta CDR3 region, genomic DNA was extracted from the sorted cells. The immunoSEQ Assay was used for sequencing of TCRbeta CDR3 regions. TCRdb took this table from immuneACCESS and kept in-frame rearrangements with V and J called. Such tables lack part of the clones; where checked against another copy, unresolved V genes explain under half of the gap, and the rest is unexplained. For this sample the table gives tens of thousands of clones, of which 93% were detected only once. The ten largest clones represent over 5% of the sample.

This clone was detected only a few times. Its binding antigen is unknown. No much larger clone is present one base from it, and per-base qualities are unavailable. The trial excluded patients who had a history of autoimmune disease or were on systemic immunosuppression. Peripheral blood for TCR sequencing was drawn from every dose cohort at baseline, at cycle 4 day 1 and at cycle 7 day 1. The samples were taken from a phase I, first-in-human, multicenter, open-label dose-escalation trial of ivuxolimab. Adults with locally advanced or metastatic melanoma, renal cell, hepatocellular, or head and neck squamous cell carcinoma were enrolled in the trial. Before TCR sequencing, CD4+ and CD8+ T cells were separately sorted from peripheral blood.

This TCR was recovered from an adult with an advanced solid tumor such as melanoma, head and neck, liver or kidney cancer. The chain was built from TRBV19 and TRBJ2-7, with 8 bases matching TRBD1. Sequencing used CD4+ or CD8+ T cells sorted from blood, obtained in a trial of the OX40 agonist ivuxolimab. Here the CDR3 is given as CASSNLGQGGDEQYF. At the DNA level, the sequence is TGTGCCAGTAGTAACCTCGGACAGGGTGGGGACGAGCAGTACTTC.